The 10 T cell receptor beta chains given below trace back to one sample, sequenced in a study of Ad26.COV2.S vaccination and SARS-CoV-2 variants. The treatment: around 19 received Ad26.COV2.S at low or high dose, single or two shots; a few received placebo; per-sample allocation not given. Each sample was drawn 63 days after the first injection (of vaccine or placebo). Some clones are missing from TCRdb's copy, which holds only in-frame ones; the method was immunoSEQ multiplex PCR. The profile covers hundreds of thousands of clones, with about 89% appearing a single time and 3% to 4% taken by the ten largest. Sequencing used peripheral blood, obtained in a trial of Ad26.COV2.S vaccine versus placebo. The origin of the receptors is a person aged 18 to 59 who received the Ad26.COV2.S COVID-19 vaccine or a placebo.

This chain links TRBV5-1 with TRBJ1-1; perhaps TRBD1 as D (5 bases). Trimming took off 1 base at V and 3 bases at J, with 16 bases between the two ends. The CDR3 contains 16 residues. Germline V gene sequence: CDR1 SGHRS, CDR2 YFSETQ. CDR3 region: CASSLFVGRGDTEAFF. In DNA, the CDR3 is TGCGCCAGCAGCTTGTTTGTGGGGCGGGGGGACACTGAAGCTTTCTTT.

V gene TRBV4-2 combines with J gene TRBJ1-1; D gene uncertain. The germline V gene has CDR1 LGHNA and CDR2 YNFKEQ. Trimming shortened V by 2 bases and J by 2 bases, and 9 bases separated the two germline ends. The CDR3 runs 14 residues. In DNA form, the CDR3 reads TGTGCCAGCAGCCAAAACACCCTAAACACTGAAGCTTTCTTT. This codes for CASSQNTLNTEAFF.

This sequence joins TRBV12-3 or TRBV12-4 and TRBJ1-2; maybe TRBD1 (5 bases). The CDR3 is 12 amino acids. V lost 8 bases to trimming and J lost 2 bases, with 9 bases between them. The CDR3 region is CASGRGNYGYTF. The CDR3 bases are TGTGCCAGCGGGCGGGGGAACTATGGCTACACCTTC.

J is TRBJ2-3 and V is TRBV10-3; D may be TRBD1 (5 bases). The V end was cut by 5 bases, the J end by 2 bases, with 14 bases between. The CDR3 runs 15 residues. Looked up from germline, CDR1 is ENHRY and CDR2 is SYGVKD. The CDR3 region has the DNA TGTGCCATCAGTAGGGAAGGGGCAATCACAGATACGCAGTATTTT. Amino acids: CAISREGAITDTQYF.

The J gene is TRBJ2-1, the V gene TRBV19; D possibly corresponds to TRBD1 (5 bases). This CDR3 spans 14 amino acids. Germline assignment: CDR1 LNHDA and CDR2 SQIVND (reference sequence). V dropped 6 bases and J dropped 2 bases, with 11 bases sitting between them. In DNA form, the CDR3 reads TGTGCCAGTAGATCGCAGGGCGCCTACAATGAGCAGTTCTTC. This translates into CASRSQGAYNEQFF.

This clone was seen a handful of times. The chain joins TRBV6-5 to TRBJ2-5; 7 nucleotides align to TRBD1. J gave up 9 bases and V 4 bases, and 14 bases lay outside the gene matches. The CDR3 runs 15 residues. From germline, CDR1 is MNHEY and CDR2 SVGAGI. The CDR3 sequence: CASSFARGQSRAQYF. The CDR3 nucleotides are TGTGCCAGCAGTTTTGCCCGGGGACAGTCCAGGGCCCAGTACTTC.

The genes are TRBV4-2 and TRBJ1-2; D uncertain. CDR1 is LGHNA, CDR2 YNFKEQ, per germline. The CDR3 spans 17 residues. V shed 1 base and J shed 3 bases, with 18 bases lying between them. The CDR3 DNA reads TGTGCCAGCAGCCAAGGAGCGGGTGGCGGCAGTCACTATGGCTACACCTTC. This codes for CASSQGAGGGSHYGYTF.

This clone was seen once. The chain links TRBV19 to TRBJ2-5; 11 bases line up with TRBD2. This CDR3 is 16 amino acids long. V shed 7 bases, J shed 4 bases, and the junction held 11 bases outside the gene matches. Germline CDR1 LNHDA, CDR2 SQIVND (reference sequence). The CDR3 here is CASTARGLAGGETQYF. CDR3 in DNA: TGTGCCAGTACCGCGCGTGGGCTAGCGGGAGGAGAGACCCAGTACTTC.

The chain joins TRBV24-1 to TRBJ2-7; TRBD1 matches at 9 bases. CDR3 length: 14 amino acids. From germline, CDR1 is KGHDR and CDR2 SFDVKD. V trimming: 3 bases; J trimming: 4 bases; junction bases outside the gene matches: 3. The CDR3 DNA is TGTGCCACCAGTGATGGGGACAGGGCGTACGAGCAGTACTTC. It translates to CATSDGDRAYEQYF.

V gene TRBV6-2 or TRBV6-3 combines with J gene TRBJ1-2; D remains unclear. V was pared by 2 bases and J by 4 bases, with 5 bases between. The CDR3 extends over 12 amino acids. The germline CDR1 and CDR2 sequences are MNHEY and SVGEGT. The CDR3 loop is CASSYGRYGYTF. Here the CDR3 DNA reads TGTGCCAGCAGTTACGGTCGCTATGGCTACACCTTC.